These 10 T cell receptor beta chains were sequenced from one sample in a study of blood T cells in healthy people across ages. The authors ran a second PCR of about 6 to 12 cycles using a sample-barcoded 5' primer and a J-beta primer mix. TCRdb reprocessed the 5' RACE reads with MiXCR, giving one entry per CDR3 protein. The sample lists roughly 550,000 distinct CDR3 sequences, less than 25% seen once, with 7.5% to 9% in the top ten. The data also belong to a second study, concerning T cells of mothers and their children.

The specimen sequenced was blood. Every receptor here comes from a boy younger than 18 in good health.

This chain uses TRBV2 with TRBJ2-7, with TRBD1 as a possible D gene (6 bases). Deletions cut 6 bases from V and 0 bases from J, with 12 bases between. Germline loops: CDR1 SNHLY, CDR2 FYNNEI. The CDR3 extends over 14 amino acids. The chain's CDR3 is CASRDPGHSYEQYF. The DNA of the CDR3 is TGTGCCAGCAGGGACCCGGGACACTCCTACGAGCAGTACTTC.

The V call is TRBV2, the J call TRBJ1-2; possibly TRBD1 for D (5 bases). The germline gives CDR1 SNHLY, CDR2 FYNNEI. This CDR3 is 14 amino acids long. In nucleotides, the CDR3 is TGTGCTAGCCTTCTTAGGGGACGAAGCTATGGCTACACCTTC. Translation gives CASLLRGRSYGYTF. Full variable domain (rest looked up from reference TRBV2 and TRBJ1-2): EPEVTQTPSHQVTQMGQEVILRCVPISNHLYFYWYRQILGQKVEFLVSFYNNEISEKSEIFDDQFSVERPDGSNFTLKIRSTKLEDSAMYFCASLLRGRSYGYTFGSGTRLTVV.

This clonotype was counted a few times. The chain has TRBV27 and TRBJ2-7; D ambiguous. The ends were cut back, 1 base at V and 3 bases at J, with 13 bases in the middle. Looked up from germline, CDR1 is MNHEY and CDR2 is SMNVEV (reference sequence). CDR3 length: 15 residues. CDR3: CASSLLFSGGYEQYF. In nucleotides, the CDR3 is TGTGCCAGCAGTTTATTGTTTTCGGGCGGCTACGAGCAGTACTTC.

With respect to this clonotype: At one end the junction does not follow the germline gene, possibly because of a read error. The CDR3 sequence: CAVGSYGYAF. CDR3 DNA: TGTGCCGTCGGGAGCTATGGCTACGCCTTC. The rearrangement joins TRBV6-1 to TRBJ1-2, with D unclear. Per germline, CDR1 MNHNS and CDR2 SASEGT. The CDR3 totals 10 residues.

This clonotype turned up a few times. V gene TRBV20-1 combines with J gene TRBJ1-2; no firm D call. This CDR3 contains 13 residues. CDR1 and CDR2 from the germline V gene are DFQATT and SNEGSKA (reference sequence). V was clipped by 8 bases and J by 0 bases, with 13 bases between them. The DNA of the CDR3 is TGCAGTTCCCTACTCCAAGCTAACTATGGCTACACCTTC. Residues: CSSLLQANYGYTF.

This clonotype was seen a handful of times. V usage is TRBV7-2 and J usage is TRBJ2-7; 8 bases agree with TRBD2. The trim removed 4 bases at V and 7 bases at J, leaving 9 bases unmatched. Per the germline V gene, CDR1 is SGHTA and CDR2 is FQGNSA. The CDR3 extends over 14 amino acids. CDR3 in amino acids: CASSSREGTREQYF. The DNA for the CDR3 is TGTGCCAGCAGCTCACGGGAGGGGACCCGGGAGCAGTACTTC.

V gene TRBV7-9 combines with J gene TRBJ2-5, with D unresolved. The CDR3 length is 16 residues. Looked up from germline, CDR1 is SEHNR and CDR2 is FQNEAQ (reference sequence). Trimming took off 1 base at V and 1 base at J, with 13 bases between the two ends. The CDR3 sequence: CASSLESGKGQETQYF. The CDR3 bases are TGTGCCAGCAGCTTAGAGTCTGGGAAGGGCCAAGAGACCCAGTACTTC.

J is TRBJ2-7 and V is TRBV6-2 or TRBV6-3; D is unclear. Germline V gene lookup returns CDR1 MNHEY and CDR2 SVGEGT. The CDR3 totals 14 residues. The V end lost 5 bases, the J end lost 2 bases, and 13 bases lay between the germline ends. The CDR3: CASSHRRETYEQYF. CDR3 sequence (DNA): TGTGCCAGCAGTCACAGAAGAGAAACCTACGAGCAGTACTTC.

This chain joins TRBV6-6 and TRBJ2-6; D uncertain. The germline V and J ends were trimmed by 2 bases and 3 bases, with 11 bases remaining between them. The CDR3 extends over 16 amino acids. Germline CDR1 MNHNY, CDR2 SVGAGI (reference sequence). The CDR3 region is CASSYLSGNGANVLTF. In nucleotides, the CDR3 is TGTGCCAGCAGTTACCTGTCTGGGAATGGGGCCAACGTCCTGACTTTC.

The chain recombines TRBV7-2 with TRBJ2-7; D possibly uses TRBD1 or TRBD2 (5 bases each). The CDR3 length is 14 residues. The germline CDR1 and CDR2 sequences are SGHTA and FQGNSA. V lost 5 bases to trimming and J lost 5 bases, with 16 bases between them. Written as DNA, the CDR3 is TGTGCCAGCAGCGAGTACAGGTTCGGGGACGAGCAGTACTTC. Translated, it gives CASSEYRFGDEQYF.